This T cell receptor beta chain came from a study of T cells after yellow fever vaccination. This clonotype was seen more than once but under ten times. TCRdb re-called the 5' RACE reads through MiXCR, storing one row per CDR3 protein. The sample comprises 300,000 to 350,000 distinct CDR3 sequences, roughly 8.6% of which are singletons, and roughly a sixth rests with the top ten. V shed 4 bases and J 7 bases; nucleotides not matched to a gene: 10. The CDR3 contains 15 residues. The J gene is TRBJ1-5, the V gene TRBV12-3 or TRBV12-4; TRBD1 aligns across 7 bases. The input for sequencing was PBMCs, taken about 49 days after the first yellow fever vaccination. This sequence originates from a man between 18 and 29 years old who received the YFV17D yellow fever vaccine. The CDR3 nucleotides are TGTGCCAGCAGTTCCCGACAGGGTCGGGACCAGCCCCAGCATTTT. It translates to CASSSRQGRDQPQHF.